One and the same sample provided the 12 T cell receptor beta chains below, sequenced in a study of blood T cells in healthy people across ages. The authors ran a second PCR of about 7 to 11 cycles using a sample-barcoded 5' primer and a J-beta primer mix. TCRdb reprocessed the 5' RACE reads with MiXCR, giving one entry per CDR3 protein. The sample lists some 320,000 distinct CDR3 sequences; roughly 26% were seen once. Sequences were obtained from blood. Source of these receptors: a woman between 65 and 79 years old in good health.

A word on this clonotype: Mismatch with germline at one junction end may stem from a read error. This chain connects TRBV12-5 to TRBJ2-7; D might be TRBD2 (6 bases). The CDR3 totals 15 residues. Germline CDR1 is LGHNT and CDR2 is FRNRAP. The CDR3: CASGLGREIRNERYF. Here the CDR3 DNA reads TGTGCTAGTGGTTTGGGACGGGAGATCCGGAACGAGCGGTACTTC.

This clonotype was counted at least ten times. The genes are TRBV7-3 and TRBJ2-5; D might be TRBD2 (6 bases). The end of the DNA fits TRBJ2-1 better, so the J call may be wrong. Per germline, CDR1 SGHTA and CDR2 FQGTGA. The CDR3 consists of 15 residues. The CDR3 sequence is CASSSVSGANNEQFF. The CDR3 DNA follows: TGTGCCAGCAGCTCTGTCTCGGGAGCTAATAATGAGCAGTTCTTC.

This clonotype was seen more than once but under ten times. The chain has TRBV5-1 and TRBJ2-7; TRBD1 matches 8 bases. The CDR3 is 13 amino acids. The junction had 6 bases not matched to a gene; V was cut back by 5 bases and J by 5 bases. CDR1 SGHRS and CDR2 YFSETQ come from the germline V gene. Written as DNA, the CDR3 is TGCGCCAGCAGAAGGACAGGGACCGACGAGCAGTACTTC. It encodes CASRRTGTDEQYF.

This clonotype was counted only a few times. The chain employs TRBV12-3 or TRBV12-4 and TRBJ2-7, with 8 bases identical to TRBD1. V lost 5 bases, J lost 4 bases, and 10 bases stayed unmatched. The CDR3 contains 15 residues. The CDR3 DNA reads TGTGCCAGCAGTGCTCAGGGACAGGTAGCTTACGAGCAGTACTTC. As protein: CASSAQGQVAYEQYF.

V and J are TRBV7-9 and TRBJ2-5; 8 nucleotides align to TRBD2. V was pared by 1 base and J by 3 bases, with 4 bases of the junction left unmatched. This CDR3 is 15 amino acids long. Germline CDR1 reads SEHNR; CDR2 reads FQNEAQ (reference sequence). The CDR3: CASSLGGSGKETQYF. The CDR3 DNA reads as TGTGCCAGCAGCTTAGGTGGTAGCGGGAAAGAGACCCAGTACTTC.

The chain couples TRBV25-1 to TRBJ1-2; no reliable D call. V was trimmed by 7 bases and J by 8 bases, leaving 20 bases between them. The germline V gene has CDR1 MGHDK and CDR2 SYGVNS. This CDR3 has 14 amino acids. CDR3 sequence reads: CASKGLGGPGGYTF. CDR3 DNA sequence: TGTGCCAGCAAAGGGTTGGGCGGTCCGGGAGGCTACACCTTC.

The chain carries TRBV27 and TRBJ2-5; 8 bases fit TRBD1. The J call may be mistaken, given a closer DNA end match to TRBJ2-7. Germline V gives CDR1 MNHEY, CDR2 SMNVEV (reference sequence). The CDR3 length is 14 residues. CDR3 in amino acids: CASSLSQGADEQYF. The CDR3 bases are TGTGCCAGCAGTTTATCGCAGGGGGCGGACGAGCAGTACTTC.

This sequence joins TRBV11-2 and TRBJ1-2; D is unresolved. The germline gives CDR1 SGHAT, CDR2 FQNNGV. The CDR3 consists of 13 residues. V gave up 5 bases and J gave up 10 bases, with 17 bases separating them. The CDR3 region has the DNA TGTGCCAGCAGCCCACAACGTTTGGGTGACTACACCTTC. Translating gives CASSPQRLGDYTF.

At least ten counts were recorded for this clonotype. The V gene is TRBV29-1, the J gene TRBJ2-3, with D possibly matching TRBD1 (5 bases). The ends were cut back, 8 bases at V and 1 base at J, with 13 bases in the middle. This CDR3 spans 13 amino acids. From germline, CDR1 is SQVTM and CDR2 ANQGSEA. The CDR3, as DNA: TGCAGCAGCGCGATAGGGGGCACAGATACGCAGTATTTT. Protein sequence: CSSAIGGTDTQYF.

This clonotype was observed a handful of times. The chain recombines TRBV4-3 with TRBJ2-6, with 8 bases fitting TRBD1. CDR1 is LGHNA, CDR2 YSLEER, per germline. Trimming at V came to 0 bases and at J to 4 bases, leaving 11 bases not matched to a gene. This CDR3 has 19 residues. The CDR3 DNA reads TGCGCCAGCAGCCAAGATAGGCAGGGGGCGAAAGCGGGGGCCAACGTCCTGACTTTC. This sequence encodes CASSQDRQGAKAGANVLTF.

This clonotype was detected only a few times. The chain is built from TRBV5-5 and TRBJ2-3, with 7 nucleotides matching TRBD2. The V gene end was trimmed by 2 bases and the J gene end by 6 bases; junction bases not matched to a gene: 12. The CDR3 runs 16 residues. Germline CDR1 reads SGHKS; CDR2 reads YYEKEE (reference sequence). The CDR3 here is CASSFGLLKRDDTQYF. The CDR3 coding sequence is TGTGCCAGCAGCTTTGGGCTCCTTAAGCGGGATGATACGCAGTATTTT. The complete variable domain, with remaining parts taken from reference TRBV5-5 and TRBJ2-3, reads DAGVTQSPTHLIKTRGQQVTLRCSPISGHKSVSWYQQVLGQGPQFIFQYYEKEERGRGNFPDRFSARQFPNYSSELNVNALLLGDSALYLCASSFGLLKRDDTQYFGPGTRLTVL.

This clonotype is a singleton in its sample. V is TRBV3-1 and J is TRBJ1-5; D remains unclear. Germline loops: CDR1 LGHDT, CDR2 YNNKEL (reference sequence). The CDR3 contains 15 residues. V was cut by 0 bases and J by 4 bases, with 10 bases left in between. The CDR3 DNA follows: TGTGCCAGCAGCCAAGAGCCCAGTGGTAATCAGCCCCAGCATTTT. It specifies CASSQEPSGNQPQHF.